Each of the 5 T cell receptor beta chains below was sequenced from the same sample in a study of Ad26.COV2.S vaccination and SARS-CoV-2 variants. The treatment: 15 to 20 received Ad26.COV2.S at low or high dose, single or two shots; roughly 5 received placebo; per-sample allocation not given. Collection of samples fell on day 63 after the first vaccine or placebo injection. Assay: immunoSEQ multiplex PCR; the TCRdb copy retains only in-frame clones and omits some. The profile shows about 480,000 clones, approximately 90% of them singletons. This specimen was peripheral blood, taken in a trial of Ad26.COV2.S vaccine versus placebo. All receptors derive from a person between 18 and 65 years old who received the Ad26.COV2.S COVID-19 vaccine or a placebo.

The rearrangement links TRBV6-6 to TRBJ2-7; D may be TRBD1 (5 bases). V was cut by 5 bases and J by 0 bases, with 11 bases left in between. The CDR3 sequence is 14 residues long. CDR1 and CDR2 from the germline V gene are MNHNY and SVGAGI (reference sequence). The CDR3 loop reads CASSDHRSSYEQYF. Here the CDR3 DNA reads TGTGCCAGCAGTGACCACAGGAGCTCCTACGAGCAGTACTTC.

V usage is TRBV4-3 and J usage is TRBJ1-6, with TRBD1 matching 7 bases. This CDR3 is built from 15 residues. CDR1 is LGHNA and CDR2 is YSLEER in the germline V gene. Trimming removed 3 bases from V and 10 bases from J; junction bases left unmatched: 9. The CDR3 DNA is TGCGCCAGCAGCCAGGCTGACAGGGTCGGGTCACCCCTCCACTTT. This codes for CASSQADRVGSPLHF.

The chain carries TRBV30 and TRBJ1-6; the D is unclear. The CDR3 consists of 12 residues. Trimming pared 8 bases from V and 10 bases from J, leaving 15 bases between. Looked up from germline, CDR1 is GTSNPN and CDR2 is SVGIG (reference sequence). The CDR3 DNA reads as TGTGCCCTACGAGGCCTAGGGTCACCCCTCCACTTT. It is translated as CALRGLGSPLHF.

The CDR3 is CASSYLGGNYEQYF. In DNA, the CDR3 is TGTGCCAGCAGTTACCTCGGAGGGAACTACGAGCAGTACTTC. This sequence joins TRBV6-2 or TRBV6-3 and TRBJ2-7; D might be TRBD2 (6 bases). The CDR3 is 14 residues long. Germline V gene data show CDR1 as MNHEY and CDR2 as SVGEGT. The germline V and J ends were trimmed by 2 bases and 3 bases, with 11 bases remaining between them.

This chain connects TRBV10-3 to TRBJ2-7; 8 bases are a match to TRBD1. Germline V lookup: CDR1 ENHRY, CDR2 SYGVKD. V lost 2 bases to trimming and J lost 1 base; unmatched junction nucleotides: 4. The CDR3 sequence is 15 residues long. The CDR3 DNA follows: TGTGCCATCAGTGAGCCGGACAGGGTTTCCTACGAGCAGTACTTC. Translated, it gives CAISEPDRVSYEQYF.